This T cell receptor beta chain comes out of a study of blood T cell repertoires in COVID-19. Study overall: Acute and convalescent COVID-19 samples came from the United States, Italy and Spain. PBMCs, B-cell-depleted T cells, or T cells were the source of the cDNA or gDNA that made up the material.

Profiled with immunoSEQ multiplex PCR; TCRdb holds only in-frame clones, not every one. The table includes roughly 170,000 clones, around 84% detected once. This clone appeared once. This clonotype was sampled from a man between 35 and 55 years old with active or convalescent COVID-19. The sequencing input was peripheral blood.

In DNA form, the CDR3 reads TGTGCCAGCAGCTTAGATGGCAGGGGTAACTATGGCTACACCTTC. It encodes CASSLDGRGNYGYTF. This chain joins TRBV7-2 and TRBJ1-2, with D maybe TRBD1 (6 bases). The germline gives CDR1 SGHTA, CDR2 FQGNSA. This CDR3 contains 15 residues. Trimming removed 1 base from V and 1 base from J, with 10 bases in between.